These 7 T cell receptor beta chains came from one sample sequenced in a study of blood T cell repertoires in COVID-19. Produced via immunoSEQ multiplex PCR; TCRdb's table is partial and in-frame only. The data contain around 26,000 clones, roughly 90% of them singletons. Input material: peripheral blood. The receptors shown here come from a human donor in a cohort sampled during active COVID-19.

This chain links TRBV2 with TRBJ2-3; possible D gene TRBD2, 7 bases. V dropped 7 bases and J dropped 1 base, with 15 bases sitting between them. The CDR3 runs to 15 residues. Germline V CDR1 and CDR2: SNHLY, FYNNEI. The CDR3 region is CASKGGTQGTDTQYF. Here the CDR3 DNA reads TGTGCCAGCAAGGGGGGGACCCAGGGCACAGATACGCAGTATTTT. The variable domain in full, completed from reference TRBV2 and TRBJ2-3, reads EPEVTQTPSHQVTQMGQEVILRCVPISNHLYFYWYRQILGQKVEFLVSFYNNEISEKSEIFDDQFSVERPDGSNFTLKIRSTKLEDSAMYFCASKGGTQGTDTQYFGPGTRLTVL.

This chain links TRBV5-1 with TRBJ2-5; 14 positions match TRBD2. CDR1 and CDR2 from the germline V gene are SGHRS and YFSETQ. The CDR3 is 17 residues long. J lost 4 bases, V lost 3 bases, and 8 bases had no gene match. The DNA for the CDR3 is TGCGCCAGCAGCTCCCCGGGACTAGCGGGGGTGTCAGAGACCCAGTACTTC. Protein: CASSSPGLAGVSETQYF.

The V and J genes are TRBV5-4 and TRBJ2-1, with 10 bases identical to TRBD2. Looked up from germline, CDR1 is SGHNT and CDR2 is YYREEE (reference sequence). V trimming: 0 bases; J trimming: 4 bases; junction bases outside the gene matches: 4. The CDR3 extends over 16 amino acids. CDR3 residues: CASSLGSGGEYNEQFF. For the CDR3, the DNA is TGTGCCAGCAGCTTGGGAAGCGGGGGGGAATACAATGAGCAGTTCTTC.

V and J are TRBV7-3 and TRBJ2-3, with 9 bases lining up with TRBD2. The germline V gene has CDR1 SGHTA and CDR2 FQGTGA. The V and J ends lost 2 bases and 0 bases, in that order; junction bases with no gene match: 0. CDR3 length equals 15 residues. The CDR3 DNA sequence: TGTGCCAGCAGCTTAGCGGGGGGGAGCACAGATACGCAGTATTTT. Its protein product is CASSLAGGSTDTQYF.

The chain uses TRBV6-1 and TRBJ2-3, with 9 positions matching TRBD2. The CDR3 consists of 18 residues. J lost 2 bases, V lost 2 bases, and 11 bases had no gene match. Germline CDR1 is MNHNS and CDR2 is SASEGT. This CDR3 reads CASSETPPLAGNTDTQYF. For the CDR3, the DNA is TGTGCCAGCAGTGAAACCCCACCACTAGCGGGTAACACAGATACGCAGTATTTT.

The V call is TRBV6-1, the J call TRBJ1-2, with a possible D match to TRBD1 (6 bases). CDR1 and CDR2 from the germline V gene are MNHNS and SASEGT. The V and J ends lost 3 bases and 4 bases respectively, with 18 bases between them. The CDR3 has 16 residues. CDR3 region: CASSDSTGTVIYGYTF. CDR3 coding DNA: TGTGCCAGCAGTGATTCGACAGGTACTGTCATCTATGGCTACACCTTC.

The chain recombines TRBV6-4 with TRBJ2-3; 7 nucleotides match TRBD1. Germline lookup yields CDR1 MRHNA and CDR2 SNTAGT. V was clipped by 6 bases and J by 2 bases; unmatched bases: 8. The CDR3 is made up of 15 amino acids. The CDR3 reads CASSTGTDLTDTQYF. CDR3 bases: TGTGCCAGCAGCACCGGGACAGACCTCACAGATACGCAGTATTTT.